This T cell receptor (beta chain) was identified during a study of PD-1 blockade in classical Hodgkin lymphoma. Study-wide background: The study gave patients nivolumab 3 mg/kg intravenously every 2 weeks.

As for this clone: Antigen unknown.

Assay used: immunoSEQ multiplex PCR; TCRdb lists only in-frame clones, some missing. The table shows about 97,000 clones, with around 80% occurring only once. Each patient's relapse followed autologous stem cell transplantation, and brentuximab vedotin exposure varied. V was cut by 5 bases and J by 4 bases, with 17 bases left in between. This CDR3 has 16 residues. Germline V gene lookup returns CDR1 SGHTA and CDR2 FQGTGA. Study-wide results and limits: The study reported lower baseline TCR diversity in newly diagnosed patients than in healthy donors. Lower baseline TCR diversity marked trial partial responders and progressors.

The receptor's source is a human donor with classical Hodgkin lymphoma. The chain has TRBV7-3 and TRBJ2-2, with D uncertain. Sequencing was performed on peripheral blood mononuclear cells (PBMCs), taken at baseline. As DNA, the CDR3 is TGTGCCAGCAGCCCGAATACCCAGCGAATCACCGGGGAGCTGTTTTTT. Protein: CASSPNTQRITGELFF.